Listed below are T cell receptor beta chains from one sample, sequenced in a study of T cell repertoires in cytomegalovirus infection. TCRdb analysed the reads with MiXCR anew, one entry per CDR3 protein. The table has almost 550,000 distinct CDR3 sequences, about 15% seen once. The sequenced sample was CD8+ T cells from PBMCs. Receptor source: a human donor in good health (CMV status not recorded). Some clones in this sample may be carry-over from other donors' samples. Both conserved end residues are part of each CDR3. D genes are given only for firm matches. Clone size, where shown, is once, few, many, or a class for clones that have expanded.

D gene,V gene,J gene,clone size,CDR3 protein,CDR3 DNA
.,TRBV5-1,TRBJ1-1,.,CASTSQGMDTEAFF,TGCGCCAGCACCTCGCAGGGCATGGACACTGAAGCTTTCTTT
TRBD2,TRBV4-1,TRBJ2-7,.,CASSQEPTAGQLTVPYF,TGCGCCAGCAGCCAAGAGCCGACAGCGGGGCAATTAACCGTGCCGTACTTC
TRBD2,TRBV9,TRBJ2-5,.,CASSVSGGVQETQYF,TGTGCCAGCAGCGTATCGGGGGGGGTCCAAGAGACCCAGTACTTC
TRBD1,TRBV7-9,TRBJ2-7,many,CASSQRGRGLSEQYF,TGTGCCAGCAGCCAGAGGGGCAGGGGGCTTAGCGAGCAGTACTTC
.,TRBV2,TRBJ2-1,.,CASRDRSGPLNEQFF,TGTGCCAGCAGGGACCGGTCGGGTCCCCTCAATGAGCAGTTCTTC
TRBD1,TRBV11-1,TRBJ2-7,many,CASSFTGDLYEQYF,TGTGCCAGCAGCTTTACAGGGGACCTCTACGAGCAGTACTTC
TRBD2,TRBV20-1,TRBJ2-1,.,CSAGGLAGGDEQFF,TGCAGTGCTGGAGGACTAGCGGGAGGAGACGAGCAGTTCTTC
.,TRBV6-1,TRBJ1-1,.,CASRYGLAARAAFF,TGTGCAAGCAGGTACGGGTTGGCTGCTCGCGCAGCTTTCTTT
.,TRBV27,TRBJ1-5,.,CASSVTGSNQPQHF,TGTGCCAGCAGTGTCACAGGGTCCAATCAGCCCCAGCATTTT
.,TRBV4-2,TRBJ1-1,many,CASSQDGEGRNTEAFF,TGTGCCAGCAGCCAAGATGGGGAGGGGCGGAACACTGAAGCTTTCTTT
TRBD1,TRBV4-1,TRBJ1-2,.,CASSQEGTGLIDYGYTF,TGCGCCAGCAGCCAAGAAGGGACAGGGCTCATAGACTATGGCTACACCTTC